One and the same sample provided the 30 T cell receptor beta chains below, sequenced in a study of T cells in women clearing cervical HPV infection. Sequencing was performed with immunoSEQ multiplex PCR; in TCRdb, only in-frame clones are kept and a portion is missing. The sample includes some 31,000 clones. Sequencing was carried out using blood buffy coat. These receptors were obtained from a woman between 18 and 75 years old with a cervical HPV16 infection that either progressed to CIN3+ or cleared (not recorded which).

This CDR3 is CASSLAARQGNGYTF. The sequenced CDR3 bases are TGTGCCAGCAGCTTAGCTGCTCGGCAGGGGAATGGC. The V and J genes are TRBV7-2 and TRBJ1-2; weak D call: TRBD1 (6 bases). The CDR3 is cut off 3 residues early in the read; its end comes from the germline J gene. V was clipped by 0 bases and J by 6 bases, with 14 bases between them. The CDR3 contains 15 residues. From germline, CDR1 is SGHTA and CDR2 FQGNSA.

Remarks on this clone: The missing CDR3 end, 3 residues past where the read stops, is filled in from the germline J gene. The V and J genes are TRBV11-2 and TRBJ1-1, with D perhaps matching TRBD1 (5 bases). Germline-derived CDR1 and CDR2 are SGHAT and FQNNGV. The CDR3 length is 12 residues. The covered CDR3 bases are TGTGCCAGCAGCTCATTCAGGGTAGCA. Its protein product is CASSSFRVA. In full, the CDR3 reads CASSSFRVAAFF.

For this clone: The read ends 3 residues shy of where the CDR3 ends; the end is completed using the germline J gene. J is TRBJ2-7 and V is TRBV7-6; tentatively, D is TRBD2 (6 bases). Germline CDR1 is SGHVS and CDR2 is FNYEAQ. V was pared by 0 bases and J by 6 bases, with 15 bases between. The CDR3 contains 15 residues. The CDR3 sequence is CASSLARRAEGEQYF. CDR3 DNA (partial): TGTGCCAGCAGCTTAGCGAGGAGGGCTGAAGGCGAG.

As to this clone: The read halts 3 residues ahead of the CDR3 end, with the missing end drawn from the germline J gene. The chain combines TRBV30 with TRBJ2-7; D may be TRBD1 (5 bases). The V gene lost 2 bases and the J gene lost 2 bases, with 7 bases spanning the gap. Germline V gives CDR1 GTSNPN, CDR2 SVGIG (reference sequence). This CDR3 region has 12 residues. The sequenced CDR3 bases are TGTGCCTGGAGTTCAGGGCCCTACGAG. Amino acids: CAWSSGPYE. The entire CDR3 sequence reads CAWSSGPYEQYF.

About this clone: The read ends 3 residues shy of where the CDR3 ends; the end is completed using the germline J gene. The chain joins TRBV20-1 to TRBJ1-1, with 7 bases lining up with TRBD1. V lost 5 bases to trimming and J lost 5 bases; unmatched junction nucleotides: 5. Germline V gives CDR1 DFQATT, CDR2 SNEGSKA (reference sequence). The length of the CDR3 is 12 residues. CDR3 residues: CSAAGTVTEAFF. The DNA read from the CDR3 is TGCAGTGCTGCCGGGACAGTAACTGAA.

As regards this clone: The read finishes 3 residues shy of the CDR3 end, and the germline J gene is used to complete it. The V gene is TRBV5-1, the J gene TRBJ2-7, with D possibly TRBD1 on 6 matching bases. Germline V CDR1 and CDR2: SGHRS, YFSETQ. Trimming cost V 4 bases and J 6 bases, with 23 bases left between them. The CDR3 length is 16 residues. CDR3 residues: CASSETLQGSASEQYF. The CDR3 DNA, read in part, is TGCGCCAGCAGCGAAACGTTACAGGGTTCAGCTTCCGAG.

Of note for this clone: The sequence runs out 3 residues before the end of the CDR3; the remainder is reconstructed from the germline J gene. The chain recombines TRBV27 with TRBJ2-5; 8 bases match TRBD2. The CDR3 consists of 12 residues. Germline loops: CDR1 MNHEY, CDR2 SMNVEV (reference sequence). With 6 bases clipped from V and 5 bases from J, the junction kept 2 bases outside the gene matches. This CDR3 reads CASRSGSETQYF. Partial CDR3 DNA: TGTGCCAGCAGGAGCGGGAGTGAGACC.

About this clone itself: The read is 3 residues too short to cover the CDR3 end, so that end is filled in from the germline J gene. This rearrangement joins TRBV14 to TRBJ2-5; D is uncertain. The germline V and J ends were trimmed by 3 bases and 0 bases, with 11 bases remaining between them. The CDR3 is 15 amino acids. From germline, CDR1 is SGHDN and CDR2 FVKESK. CDR3: CASSHRLTYQETQYF. CDR3 DNA, as far as it was read: TGTGCCAGCAGCCACCGCTTGACTTACCAAGAGACC.

A note on this clone: The read terminates 3 residues ahead of where the CDR3 ends, so the germline J gene completes it. The rearrangement links TRBV30 to TRBJ1-2; perhaps TRBD1 as D (6 bases). V lost 2 bases and J lost 6, with 13 bases in between. This CDR3 is 13 amino acids long. Germline-derived CDR1 and CDR2 are GTSNPN and SVGIG (reference sequence). The CDR3 here is CAWSPWTDDGYTF. The DNA read from the CDR3 is TGTGCCTGGAGTCCTTGGACAGATGATGGC. Supplemented by reference TRBV30 and TRBJ1-2, the full variable domain reads SQTIHQWPATLVQPVGSPLSLECTVEGTSNPNLYWYRQAAGRGLQLLFYSVGIGQISSEVPQNLSASRPQDRQFILSSKKLLLSDSGFYLCAWSPWTDDGYTFGSGTRLTVV.

Notes on this clone: The read stops 3 residues short of the end of the CDR3; the missing end is completed from the germline J gene. This rearrangement joins TRBV20-1 to TRBJ2-3, with 9 positions matching TRBD2. CDR1 and CDR2 (germline): DFQATT, SNEGSKA (reference sequence). V gave up 6 bases and J gave up 2 bases; unmatched junction bases: 3. This CDR3 contains 13 residues. The sequenced part of the CDR3 DNA is TGCAGTGCGGCGGGGGGGCCCACAGATACG. This sequence encodes CSAAGGPTDT. The whole CDR3 protein reads CSAAGGPTDTQYF.

A word on this clone: Coverage ceases 3 residues before the CDR3 finishes, and the germline J gene fills in the end. The J gene is TRBJ2-3, the V gene TRBV20-1, with 11 bases matching TRBD2. Germline CDR1 reads DFQATT; CDR2 reads SNEGSKA (reference sequence). V shed 2 bases, J shed 4 bases, and the junction held 5 bases outside the gene matches. This CDR3 region has 15 residues. CDR3 DNA, as far as it was read: TGCAGTGCTAGAAATAGCGGGGGGGCCCCAGATACG. Amino acids: CSARNSGGAPDT. The complete CDR3 reads CSARNSGGAPDTQYF.

Turning to this clone: The read ends 3 residues before the CDR3 terminus; that terminus is restored from the germline J gene. The chain recombines TRBV5-1 with TRBJ2-7, with 8 bases identical to TRBD2. The germline CDR1 and CDR2 sequences are SGHRS and YFSETQ. J was trimmed by 3 bases and V by 0 bases; bases with no gene match: 2. CDR3 length equals 14 residues. CDR3 bases read: TGCGCCAGCAGCTTGGAACTAGCGGACTACGAG. Amino acid sequence: CASSLELADYE. The entire CDR3 is CASSLELADYEQYF.

Notes on this clone: Sequencing ends 3 residues short of the CDR3 end; the germline J gene provides the rest. The J gene is TRBJ2-5, the V gene TRBV12-3 or TRBV12-4; tentative D call: TRBD2 (5 bases). This CDR3 contains 15 residues. V was pared by 2 bases and J by 5 bases, with 15 bases between. Partial CDR3 DNA: TGTGCCAGCAGTTTAAGGCTAGCCCCCCGGGAGACC. Its translation is CASSLRLAPRET. The complete CDR3 sequence is CASSLRLAPRETQYF.

A remark on this clone: The read halts 3 residues ahead of the CDR3 end, with the missing end drawn from the germline J gene. The genes are TRBV10-1 and TRBJ1-1; the D is unclear. Deletions cut 4 bases from V and 2 bases from J, with 8 bases between. The germline V gene has CDR1 WNHNN and CDR2 SYGVQD (reference sequence). The CDR3 is made up of 13 amino acids. Incomplete CDR3 DNA: TGCGCCAGCAGTGCCAGTCCCAACACTGAA. This translates into CASSASPNTE. The whole CDR3 protein reads CASSASPNTEAFF.

Regarding this clone: The read terminates 3 residues before the CDR3 end, so the remaining end is supplied by the germline J gene. This chain links TRBV5-3 with TRBJ1-1; possibly TRBD1 for D (5 bases). TRBV5-3 is an ORF for which the function is uncertain. V was cut by 7 bases and J by 0 bases, with 37 bases left in between. This CDR3 comprises 22 residues. The CDR3 region is CARGSLRCRVGGPPPMNTEAFF. The CDR3 bases that were read are TGTGCCAGAGGAAGCTTGAGGTGCAGGGTAGGCGGTCCACCACCTATGAACACTGAA.

Concerning this clone itself: The CDR3 goes on 3 residues after the read ends, and that part is filled in from the germline J gene. The chain links TRBV7-9 to TRBJ2-7; D is unclear. CDR1 is SEHNR and CDR2 is FQNEAQ in the germline V gene (reference sequence). The V end lost 6 bases, the J end lost 2 bases, and 14 bases lay between the germline ends. CDR3 length: 14 residues. CDR3 loop: CASSKGFWTYEQYF. CDR3 DNA (partial): TGTGCCAGCAGTAAAGGGTTTTGGACCTACGAG. The full variable domain, completed using reference TRBV7-9 and TRBJ2-7, is DTGVSQNPRHKITKRGQNVTFRCDPISEHNRLYWYRQTLGQGPEFLTYFQNEAQLEKSRLLSDRFSAERPKGSFSTLEIQRTEQGDSAMYLCASSKGFWTYEQYFGPGTRLTVT.

The part of the CDR3 DNA that was read is TGTGCCAGTAGTTTGCTGGCGGGAGAAGGCACAGATACC. Translating gives CASSLLAGEGTDT. The whole CDR3 reads CASSLLAGEGTDTYTF. The chain couples TRBV19 to TRBJ1-2, with unresolved D. The CDR3 is cut off 3 residues early in the read; its end comes from the germline J gene. Germline values: CDR1 LNHDA, CDR2 SQIVND (reference sequence). This CDR3 contains 16 residues.

Comment on this clone: The read halts 3 residues ahead of the CDR3 end, with the missing end drawn from the germline J gene. The rearrangement links TRBV19 to TRBJ2-3; D tentatively fits TRBD1 or TRBD2 (6 bases each). Trimming pared 3 bases from V and 3 bases from J, leaving 10 bases between. The germline V gene has CDR1 LNHDA and CDR2 SQIVND (reference sequence). This CDR3 has 14 amino acids. The CDR3 sequence: CASSMTGGTDTQYF. Incomplete CDR3 DNA: TGTGCCAGTAGTATGACAGGAGGGACAGATACG. The full variable domain, completed using reference TRBV19 and TRBJ2-3, is DGGITQSPKYLFRKEGQNVTLSCEQNLNHDAMYWYRQDPGQGLRLIYYSQIVNDFQKGDIAEGYSVSREKKESFPLTVTSAQKNPTAFYLCASSMTGGTDTQYFGPGTRLTVL.

Details on this clone: Read coverage stops 3 residues before the CDR3 terminus; the germline J gene supplies the remainder. The chain couples TRBV5-1 to TRBJ2-3, with a tentative D call TRBD1 (6 bases). The V end was cut by 4 bases, the J end by 5 bases, with 20 bases between. The CDR3 has 16 amino acids. CDR1 SGHRS and CDR2 YFSETQ come from the germline V gene. CDR3 sequence reads: CASSPFLVNREDTQYF. Incomplete CDR3 DNA: TGCGCCAGCAGCCCATTTTTAGTAAACAGGGAAGATACG.

As to this clone: From the germline J gene comes the end of the CDR3, since the read stops 3 residues before it. The rearrangement joins TRBV6-4 to TRBJ2-1; 9 positions match TRBD2. From germline, CDR1 is MRHNA and CDR2 SNTAGT. CDR3 length: 15 amino acids. J was trimmed by 4 bases and V by 5 bases; bases with no gene match: 6. The covered CDR3 bases are TGTGCCAGCAGTTCTTCTAGCGGGGAATACAATGAG. Protein sequence: CASSSSSGEYNE. The entire CDR3 protein reads CASSSSSGEYNEQFF.

On this clone itself: The CDR3 end is not reached by the read, which stops 3 residues before it; the germline J gene fills it in. The rearrangement joins TRBV14 to TRBJ2-7, with no clear D. The length of the CDR3 is 12 residues. Trimming left V 0 bases short and J 4 bases short, with 4 bases between. Germline loops: CDR1 SGHDN, CDR2 FVKESK. The DNA read from the CDR3 is TGTGCCAGCAGCCAAGATTCGTACGAG. This sequence encodes CASSQDSYE. In full, the CDR3 is CASSQDSYEQYF.

CDR3 region: CSVNYGGQGAYGYTF. Incomplete CDR3 DNA: TGCAGCGTCAATTACGGGGGACAGGGGGCCTATGGC. This chain uses TRBV29-1 with TRBJ1-2, with 12 bases identical to TRBD1. The read terminates 3 residues ahead of where the CDR3 ends, so the germline J gene completes it. The CDR3 length is 15 residues. CDR1 SQVTM and CDR2 ANQGSEA come from the germline V gene. V shed 6 bases, J shed 4 bases, and the junction held 9 bases outside the gene matches.

On this clone: The junction differs from germline at one of its ends, possibly a read error. The missing CDR3 end, 3 residues past where the read stops, is filled in from the germline J gene. This chain links TRBV18 with TRBJ2-7; D may be TRBD1 (6 bases). Per the germline V gene, CDR1 is KGHSH and CDR2 is LQKENI. The CDR3 is 16 residues long. The sequenced CDR3 bases are TGTGCCAGCTCCCCACTCGCAGGGGCTAGCTCCTACGAG. Its translation is CASSPLAGASSYE. In full, the CDR3 reads CASSPLAGASSYEQYF.

With respect to this clone: The sequenced fragment ends 3 residues before the CDR3 boundary, so the rest is inferred from the germline J gene. This chain joins TRBV20-1 and TRBJ1-3; no clear D. Trimming took off 6 bases at V and 0 bases at J, with 12 bases between the two ends. Germline V gives CDR1 DFQATT, CDR2 SNEGSKA (reference sequence). The CDR3 runs 14 residues. This CDR3 reads CSAADRLSGNTIYF. The CDR3 DNA, read in part, is TGCAGTGCCGCAGACCGACTCTCTGGAAACACC.

Concerning this clone itself: The read halts 3 residues ahead of the CDR3 end, with the missing end drawn from the germline J gene. The V and J genes are TRBV5-1 and TRBJ1-1; D perhaps matches TRBD1 (6 bases). V was clipped by 4 bases and J by 0 bases, with 10 bases between them. The CDR3 loop spans 14 amino acids. The germline gives CDR1 SGHRS, CDR2 YFSETQ. CDR3 DNA (partial): TGCGCCAGCAGCAACGGACAGATGAACACTGAA. Translating gives CASSNGQMNTE. The full CDR3 sequence reads CASSNGQMNTEAFF.

In regard to this clone: The read finishes 3 residues shy of the CDR3 end, and the germline J gene is used to complete it. V and J are TRBV2 and TRBJ1-2, with TRBD1 matching over 9 bases. CDR1 and CDR2 (germline): SNHLY, FYNNEI. The CDR3 length is 13 residues. The CDR3 bases that were read are TGTGCCAGCAGGTACAGGGGGCTGAACGGC. Translated: CASRYRGLNG. The CDR3 as a whole reads CASRYRGLNGYTF. The variable domain in full, with the rest retrieved from reference TRBV2 and TRBJ1-2, is EPEVTQTPSHQVTQMGQEVILRCVPISNHLYFYWYRQILGQKVEFLVSFYNNEISEKSEIFDDQFSVERPDGSNFTLKIRSTKLEDSAMYFCASRYRGLNGYTFGSGTRLTVV.

A note on this clone: Read sequence stops 3 residues before the CDR3 end, and the germline J gene provides the missing end. This sequence joins TRBV7-9 and TRBJ1-2, with D possibly matching TRBD1 (5 bases). Germline V gene sequence: CDR1 SEHNR, CDR2 FQNEAQ (reference sequence). This CDR3 has 14 residues. Partial CDR3 DNA: TGTGCCAGCAGCTCTCCGGGACTCTTTTGGGGC. Translation: CASSSPGLFWG. The whole CDR3 is CASSSPGLFWGYTF.

A word on this clone: The read ends 3 residues shy of where the CDR3 ends; the end is completed using the germline J gene. J is TRBJ1-4 and V is TRBV19, with D uncertain. Germline CDR1 is LNHDA and CDR2 is SQIVND (reference sequence). This CDR3 is 16 amino acids long. Trimming stripped 4 bases from V and 0 bases from J, with 12 bases between. The sequenced part of the CDR3 DNA is TGTGCCAGTAGTACGAGCGTCTCTGCAACTAATGAAAAA. Translation: CASSTSVSATNEK. The full CDR3 sequence reads CASSTSVSATNEKLFF.

Remarks on this clone: The read ends 3 residues shy of where the CDR3 ends; the end is completed using the germline J gene. The chain uses TRBV5-4 and TRBJ2-5, with D perhaps TRBD1 (5 bases). CDR3 length equals 13 residues. The germline gives CDR1 SGHNT, CDR2 YYREEE (reference sequence). Trimming removed 1 base from V and 5 bases from J, with 9 bases in between. CDR3 amino acids: CASSLPGLETQYF. The CDR3 DNA, read in part, is TGTGCCAGCAGCTTGCCAGGGCTGGAGACC.

Comment on this clone: Sequencing ends 3 residues short of the CDR3 end; the germline J gene provides the rest. This rearrangement joins TRBV30 to TRBJ2-2; the D gene is possibly TRBD1 (7 bases). The CDR3 totals 14 residues. Germline CDR1 and CDR2: GTSNPN and SVGIG (reference sequence). The germline V and J ends were trimmed by 0 bases and 6 bases, with 11 bases remaining between them. CDR3 amino acids: CAWSVIRGAGELFF. CDR3 bases read: TGTGCCTGGAGTGTAATCAGGGGGGCCGGGGAG.